These 9 T cell receptor beta chains were sequenced from one sample in a study of T cells in localized non-small cell lung cancer (dated by TCRdb to 2018 to 2021). Receptors were amplified or captured by the immunoSEQ multiplex PCR assay. In TCRdb, the immuneACCESS table is reduced to in-frame sequences with V and J assigned. These tables do not hold every clone; where another copy was compared, an unresolved V gene accounts for under half, and the others remain unexplained. The sample table holds more than 70,000 clones, of which roughly four fifths were seen once. The top ten clones comprise more than 2.5% of the sample. The source was peripheral blood, collected before any cancer treatment. The receptor set was obtained from a man aged 40-75 years with stage I lung adenocarcinoma.

The rearrangement uses TRBV9 and TRBJ2-3, with 12 positions matching TRBD2. The germline gives CDR1 SGDLS, CDR2 YYNGEE. This CDR3 contains 18 residues. Trimming at V came to 2 bases and at J to 0 bases, leaving 7 bases not matched to a gene. This CDR3 reads CASSVPTSGGTSTDTQYF. Written as DNA, the CDR3 is TGTGCCAGCAGCGTCCCGACTAGCGGGGGAACTAGCACAGATACGCAGTATTTT.

V usage is TRBV30 and J usage is TRBJ2-1, with TRBD2 matching over 7 bases. Unmatched junction bases numbered 10, after V lost 8 bases and J lost 6 bases. The germline V gene encodes CDR1 GTSNPN and CDR2 SVGIG (reference sequence). This CDR3 has 13 amino acids. The CDR3 DNA reads TGTGCCGGCCAACCTGGACTAGTCAATGAGCAGTTCTTC. Encoded protein: CAGQPGLVNEQFF.

V is TRBV5-6 and J is TRBJ2-7; maybe TRBD1 (5 bases). This CDR3 is built from 14 residues. V was cut by 2 bases and J by 2 bases, with 11 bases left in between. Germline CDR1 SGHDT, CDR2 YYEEEE. CDR3 residues: CASSFGAGTYEQYF. The CDR3 DNA is TGTGCCAGCAGCTTTGGGGCAGGGACCTACGAGCAGTACTTC. Supplemented by reference TRBV5-6 and TRBJ2-7, the full variable domain reads DAGVTQSPTHLIKTRGQQVTLRCSPKSGHDTVSWYQQALGQGPQFIFQYYEEEERQRGNFPDRFSGHQFPNYSSELNVNALLLGDSALYLCASSFGAGTYEQYFGPGTRLTVT.

The CDR3 nucleotides are TGTGCCAGCAGCTTAAATCAGCTGGCCCCCACAGATACGCAGTATTTT. It specifies CASSLNQLAPTDTQYF. The chain is built from TRBV7-3 and TRBJ2-3; D is unresolved. The germline gives CDR1 SGHTA, CDR2 FQGTGA. The CDR3 has 16 amino acids. Between the trimmed V and J ends, which lost 1 base and 2 bases, there was a span of 13 bases.

The chain links TRBV28 to TRBJ2-7; possibly TRBD1 or TRBD2 for D (5 bases each). This CDR3 is built from 14 residues. Trimming took 5 bases from V and 1 from J, leaving 12 bases between them. In germline, CDR1 is MDHEN, CDR2 SYDVKM. DNA for the CDR3: TGTGCCAGCAGTGTCGGGACCCGTTCCTACGAGCAGTACTTC. This gives the protein CASSVGTRSYEQYF.

The gene calls are TRBV15 and TRBJ2-3; 8 nucleotides align to TRBD2. Germline CDR1 and CDR2: LNHNV and YYDKDF (reference sequence). The CDR3 totals 16 residues. The V segment lost 1 base and the J segment 4 bases; nucleotides outside the gene matches: 7. For the CDR3, the DNA is TGTGCCACCAGCAGAGGAGCGGGAGCGGCGTCAGATACGCAGTATTTT. Its protein product is CATSRGAGAASDTQYF.

This chain connects TRBV11-1 to TRBJ2-7; 7 nucleotides align to TRBD2. The V gene's germline CDR1 is SGHAT and CDR2 FQDESV (reference sequence). This CDR3 has 14 amino acids. V lost 6 bases and J lost 6; bases outside the gene matches: 11. The CDR3 sequence: CASSSFVGEGEQYF. CDR3 sequence (DNA): TGTGCCAGCAGTTCCTTCGTCGGGGAGGGCGAGCAGTACTTC.

This clone was found a few times. V usage is TRBV7-9 and J usage is TRBJ2-1; TRBD2 matches 8 bases. Per the germline V gene, CDR1 is SEHNR and CDR2 is FQNEAQ (reference sequence). The CDR3 has 13 residues. The trim removed 5 bases at V and 9 bases at J, leaving 6 bases unmatched. The CDR3 protein is CASSPVLAGEQFF. For the CDR3, the DNA is TGTGCCAGCAGCCCCGTCCTAGCGGGTGAGCAGTTCTTC.

The chain joins TRBV2 to TRBJ1-1, with D hard to call. Trimming took off 5 bases at V and 0 bases at J, with 7 bases between the two ends. This CDR3 comprises 13 residues. Germline V lookup: CDR1 SNHLY, CDR2 FYNNEI. CDR3 sequence reads: CASSFKLNTEAFF. CDR3 in DNA: TGTGCCAGCAGTTTTAAGTTGAACACTGAAGCTTTCTTT.